A single sample gave rise to the 28 T cell receptor beta chains below, sequenced in a study of blood T cells in healthy people across ages (dated by TCRdb to between 2014 and 2017). Library creation used 5' RACE. Sequencing relied on an Illumina HiSeq 2500. A second roughly 6 to 12 cycle PCR used a sample-barcoded 5' primer and a J-beta primer mix. TCRdb handled the public reads itself, with Q25 trimming in fastp and clone calling in MiXCR, and kept productive beta chains. For every CDR3 protein sequence, its rows merge into one entry that carries the most common genes and DNA. The sample contains 550,000 to 800,000 distinct CDR3 sequences, about 30% of them found a single time. The ten largest account for roughly 14% of the sample. Source material: blood. These receptors all come from a woman of 80 years or more in good health. Donor details come from another sample of the same person, matched by shared clones.

This clonotype appeared many times. The V gene is TRBV7-3, the J gene TRBJ2-7, with a tentative D call TRBD2 (6 bases). Germline V gene data show CDR1 as SGHTA and CDR2 as FQGTGA. The V end was cut by 9 bases, the J end by 6 bases, with 18 bases between. The CDR3 length is 13 residues. CDR3: CASLQTSGSEQYF. The DNA for the CDR3 is TGTGCCAGTCTACAAACCAGCGGGTCCGAGCAGTACTTC.

This clonotype was detected a few times. V and J are TRBV18 and TRBJ1-1; D ambiguous. Trimming took 3 bases from V and 1 from J, leaving 12 bases between them. Germline V lookup: CDR1 KGHSH, CDR2 LQKENI. CDR3 length: 15 residues. The CDR3 reads CASSPTWGTNTEAFF. DNA for the CDR3: TGTGCCAGCTCACCCACGTGGGGAACGAACACTGAAGCTTTCTTT.

In regard to this clonotype: This may stem from a read error, because a much larger clone lies one nucleotide away. The chain combines TRBV5-6 with TRBJ2-4; the match to TRBD1 covers 9 bases. Trimming took 2 bases from V and 14 from J; bases not matched to a gene: 8. Germline lookup yields CDR1 SGHDT and CDR2 YYEEEE. CDR3 length equals 13 residues. The CDR3 nucleotides read TGTGCCAGCAGCTTTCCCGGGACAGGGACGGAGTACTTC. This sequence encodes CASSFPGTGTEYF.

This chain uses TRBV12-3 or TRBV12-4 with TRBJ1-3, with D uncertain. The CDR3 consists of 14 residues. The V gene lost 1 base and the J gene lost 2 bases, with 6 bases spanning the gap. This CDR3 is CASSLGRPGNTIYF. CDR3 coding DNA: TGTGCCAGCAGTTTAGGGAGACCTGGAAACACCATATATTTT.

A remark on this clonotype: Given a much more abundant clone one base away, this may be a read error. V is TRBV30 and J is TRBJ2-1; the D is unclear. Germline assignment: CDR1 GTSNPN and CDR2 SVGIG (reference sequence). Trimming removed 3 bases from V and 10 bases from J, with 10 bases in between. There are 11 residues in the CDR3. The DNA of the CDR3 is TGTGCCTGGAGCCTTTCCTACGAGCAGTTCTTC. As protein: CAWSLSYEQFF.

This clonotype was found many times. The chain combines TRBV29-1 with TRBJ1-2, with D perhaps matching TRBD1 (6 bases). Germline loops: CDR1 SQVTM, CDR2 ANQGSEA. The CDR3 extends over 13 amino acids. Deletions cut 7 bases from V and 5 bases from J, with 17 bases between. CDR3 loop: CSAGGASGYGYTF. The CDR3 region has the DNA TGCAGCGCCGGGGGGGCATCCGGGTATGGCTACACCTTC.

The V call is TRBV7-3, the J call TRBJ2-1; 9 bases line up with TRBD2. V shed 9 bases, J shed 6 bases, and the junction held 12 bases outside the gene matches. Germline V gives CDR1 SGHTA, CDR2 FQGTGA. The CDR3 has 15 amino acids. The CDR3 DNA follows: TGTGCCAGTAGCCAGGCGGGGGGGGCTCGCAATGAGCAGTTCTTC. It codes for CASSQAGGARNEQFF.

This clonotype has a handful of counts. The rearrangement joins TRBV12-3 or TRBV12-4 to TRBJ1-1; D not resolved. The CDR3 length is 12 residues. The V and J ends lost 3 bases and 11 bases respectively, with 13 bases between them. CDR3 region: CASSFRPAEAFF. In DNA, the CDR3 is TGTGCCAGCAGTTTTCGGCCCGCGGAGGCTTTCTTT.

A few counts support this clonotype. The rearrangement uses TRBV7-2 and TRBJ1-5; D ambiguous. Germline CDR1 is SGHTA and CDR2 is FQGNSA. This CDR3 contains 15 residues. The V and J ends lost 5 bases and 0 bases respectively, with 11 bases between them. The CDR3 nucleotides read TGTGCCAGCAGCCCTATACTGAATAGCAATCAGCCCCAGCATTTT. This sequence encodes CASSPILNSNQPQHF.

The V and J genes are TRBV3-1 and TRBJ2-7, with a tentative D call TRBD1 (6 bases). From germline, CDR1 is LGHDT and CDR2 YNNKEL (reference sequence). Trimming stripped 0 bases from V and 7 bases from J, with 19 bases between. The CDR3 spans 16 residues. The CDR3 sequence: CASSQDVGGINNEQYF. The CDR3 DNA sequence: TGTGCCAGCAGCCAAGATGTTGGGGGCATAAACAATGAGCAGTACTTC.

In regard to this clonotype: A much larger clonotype is one base distant, so this may be a read error. The chain couples TRBV27 to TRBJ2-7; a possible D gene is TRBD2 (6 bases). Trimming shortened V by 8 bases and J by 6 bases, and 14 bases separated the two germline ends. This CDR3 has 12 residues. Germline CDR1 is MNHEY and CDR2 is SMNVEV (reference sequence). CDR3 in DNA: TGTGCCAGCGTGGGGTACGGGAGCGAGCAGTACTTC. The encoded protein is CASVGYGSEQYF.

V is TRBV11-2 and J is TRBJ2-1, with 9 positions matching TRBD1. J lost 6 bases, V lost 6 bases, and 12 bases had no gene match. The CDR3 is 16 residues long. Germline V gene lookup returns CDR1 SGHAT and CDR2 FQNNGV. The DNA of the CDR3 is TGTGCCAGCAGTCCGCCCCGGGACAGGGTAGTCAATGAGCAGTTCTTC. Protein sequence: CASSPPRDRVVNEQFF.

V usage is TRBV20-1 and J usage is TRBJ1-2; D not resolved. Germline lookup yields CDR1 DFQATT and CDR2 SNEGSKA (reference sequence). CDR3 size: 20 residues. The ends were cut back, 0 bases at V and 4 bases at J, with 30 bases in the middle. CDR3: CSARDLDREFLRAASYGYTF. The CDR3, as DNA: TGCAGTGCTAGAGATCTAGATAGGGAGTTCCTCCGCGCCGCGTCCTATGGCTACACCTTC.

The V gene is TRBV4-2, the J gene TRBJ2-6; TRBD1 matches at 9 bases. Germline CDR1 is LGHNA and CDR2 is YNFKEQ. The CDR3 has 21 residues. The V segment lost 0 bases and the J segment 0 bases; nucleotides outside the gene matches: 12. The CDR3, as DNA: TGTGCCAGCAGCCAAGATCGACCCGGACAGGGGCCAAGCTCTGGGGCCAACGTCCTGACTTTC. Protein: CASSQDRPGQGPSSGANVLTF.

This clonotype has at least ten counts. This chain uses TRBV12-3 or TRBV12-4 with TRBJ2-3, with 8 positions matching TRBD2. V shed 3 bases, J shed 6 bases, and the junction held 11 bases outside the gene matches. There are 16 residues in the CDR3. The CDR3 loop reads CASSFPPGGRGDTQYF. For the CDR3, the DNA is TGTGCCAGCAGTTTCCCTCCGGGGGGGCGGGGGGATACGCAGTATTTT.

The table lists this clonotype with many counts. V and J are TRBV4-3 and TRBJ1-2; 12 positions agree with TRBD1. The trim removed 1 base at V and 8 bases at J, leaving 5 bases unmatched. Germline V lookup: CDR1 LGHNA, CDR2 YSLEER. The CDR3 runs to 15 residues. This chain's CDR3 is CASSQVGQGAVGYTF. The CDR3 nucleotides are TGCGCCAGCAGCCAAGTGGGACAGGGGGCGGTCGGCTACACCTTC.

V is TRBV15 and J is TRBJ1-5; D is uncertain. Germline CDR1 and CDR2: LNHNV and YYDKDF (reference sequence). Trimming removed 0 bases from V and 0 bases from J, with 6 bases in between. The CDR3 has 15 amino acids. The CDR3 bases are TGTGCCACCAGCAGAGAATATTATAGCAATCAGCCCCAGCATTTT. The encoded protein is CATSREYYSNQPQHF. The whole variable domain, filled in from reference TRBV15 and TRBJ1-5, reads DAMVIQNPRYQVTQFGKPVTLSCSQTLNHNVMYWYQQKSSQAPKLLFHYYDKDFNNEADTPDNFQSRRPNTSFCFLDIRSPGLGDTAMYLCATSREYYSNQPQHFGDGTRLSIL.

The rearrangement uses TRBV20-1 and TRBJ1-5; maybe TRBD1 (5 bases). The CDR3 runs 14 residues. Trimming stripped 4 bases from V and 3 bases from J, with 13 bases between. The germline CDR1 and CDR2 sequences are DFQATT and SNEGSKA (reference sequence). CDR3 sequence reads: CSATGASPNQPQHF. The CDR3 bases are TGCAGTGCTACCGGGGCCTCCCCCAATCAGCCCCAGCATTTT.

This clonotype was counted many times. The rearrangement links TRBV7-2 to TRBJ1-2; 7 bases line up with TRBD1. Germline V gene data show CDR1 as SGHTA and CDR2 as FQGNSA. This CDR3 contains 14 residues. After removal of 5 bases from V and 7 bases from J, the junction contained 10 bases not matched to a gene. CDR3: CASSASTGVAGYTF. DNA for the CDR3: TGTGCCAGCAGCGCATCCACAGGGGTAGCTGGCTACACCTTC.

The V and J genes are TRBV4-3 and TRBJ1-4, with D perhaps matching TRBD1 (5 bases). Germline lookup yields CDR1 LGHNA and CDR2 YSLEER. V dropped 0 bases and J dropped 5 bases, with 13 bases sitting between them. The CDR3 loop spans 16 amino acids. The chain's CDR3 is CASSQDLGTQNEKLFF. The CDR3 nucleotides read TGCGCCAGCAGCCAAGACTTGGGGACCCAGAATGAAAAACTGTTTTTT.

The table lists this clonotype with many counts. The chain employs TRBV27 and TRBJ2-7, with D possibly called TRBD1 or TRBD2 (5 bases each). Trimming pared 7 bases from V and 6 bases from J, leaving 25 bases between. Germline loops: CDR1 MNHEY, CDR2 SMNVEV (reference sequence). CDR3 length equals 16 residues. The CDR3 DNA reads as TGTGCCAGCACCATATCAACCGGTCAGGGAGTGGGCGAGCAGTACTTC. Translation gives CASTISTGQGVGEQYF.

The chain is built from TRBV2 and TRBJ2-2; 7 bases are shared with TRBD2. Losses at the gene ends were 7 bases for V and 4 bases for J; bases not matched to a gene: 6. The CDR3 has 14 residues. CDR1 SNHLY and CDR2 FYNNEI come from the germline V gene. In DNA form, the CDR3 reads TGTGCCAGCATTGGACTAGTACGCACCGGGGAGCTGTTTTTT. Its translation: CASIGLVRTGELFF. The whole variable domain, filled in from reference TRBV2 and TRBJ2-2, reads EPEVTQTPSHQVTQMGQEVILRCVPISNHLYFYWYRQILGQKVEFLVSFYNNEISEKSEIFDDQFSVERPDGSNFTLKIRSTKLEDSAMYFCASIGLVRTGELFFGEGSRLTVL.

This clonotype came up a few times. J is TRBJ1-5 and V is TRBV6-5; 9 positions agree with TRBD1. The germline V gene encodes CDR1 MNHEY and CDR2 SVGAGI. This CDR3 spans 15 amino acids. CDR3 sequence (DNA): TGTGCTTCCCGTTTGGGACAGGGAATCAATCAGCCCCAGCATTTT. Residues: CASRLGQGINQPQHF.

This clonotype was seen ten or more times. This chain connects TRBV6-2 or TRBV6-3 to TRBJ2-1; the D gene is possibly TRBD2 (7 bases). CDR3 length equals 17 residues. Germline CDR1 is MNHEY and CDR2 is SVGEGT. Trimming pared 5 bases from V and 1 base from J, leaving 18 bases between. The CDR3 here is CASSASLGGGSYNEQFF. CDR3 sequence (DNA): TGTGCCAGCAGTGCCTCCCTAGGGGGAGGGTCCTACAATGAGCAGTTCTTC.

With regard to this clonotype: A much larger clonotype is one base distant, so this may be a read error. The chain couples TRBV9 to TRBJ2-7; TRBD2 matches at 7 bases. V was pared by 0 bases and J by 6 bases, with 9 bases of the junction left unmatched. The CDR3 covers 15 residues. In germline, CDR1 is SGDLS, CDR2 YYNGEE. CDR3 region: CASSVGSGVGREQYF. The CDR3 DNA follows: TGTGCCAGCAGCGTAGGCAGCGGGGTGGGACGCGAGCAGTACTTC. The full variable domain, its missing parts supplied by reference TRBV9 and TRBJ2-7, is DSGVTQTPKHLITATGQRVTLRCSPRSGDLSVYWYQQSLDQGLQFLIQYYNGEERAKGNILERFSAQQFPDLHSELNLSSLELGDSALYFCASSVGSGVGREQYFGPGTRLTVT.

The chain joins TRBV7-8 to TRBJ1-2; the D is unclear. Trimming stripped 5 bases from V and 7 bases from J, with 17 bases between. The CDR3 has 14 amino acids. Germline V gives CDR1 SGHVS, CDR2 FQNEAQ. CDR3 in amino acids: CASSPNAWHRGYTF. The DNA for the CDR3 is TGTGCCAGCAGCCCCAACGCCTGGCACCGTGGCTACACCTTC.

The V call is TRBV19, the J call TRBJ2-2; 10 bases are shared with TRBD1. The junction had 16 bases not matched to a gene; V was cut back by 5 bases and J by 4 bases. Germline lookup yields CDR1 LNHDA and CDR2 SQIVND (reference sequence). The length of the CDR3 is 19 residues. The CDR3 sequence: CASSPSGTGDLTSTGELFF. CDR3 sequence (DNA): TGTGCCAGTAGTCCTTCCGGGACAGGGGACCTAACGAGCACCGGGGAGCTGTTTTTT.

The chain couples TRBV30 to TRBJ1-3; D is unresolved. CDR3 length: 13 amino acids. The V gene lost 1 base and the J gene lost 1 base, with 5 bases spanning the gap. Germline CDR1 reads GTSNPN; CDR2 reads SVGIG (reference sequence). CDR3 nucleotides: TGTGCCTGGAGTGGGGGTTCTGGAAACACCATATATTTT. Translated: CAWSGGSGNTIYF.